The 18 T cell receptor beta chains given below trace back to one sample, sequenced in a study of T cell responses to AZD1222 COVID-19 vaccine. Here immunoSEQ multiplex PCR was the method, and the copy in TCRdb shows in-frame clones only, minus some. There are under 150,000 clones in the sample; roughly 92% occur only once, and about a tenth lies in the top ten. The specimen comprised peripheral blood, sampled 28 days after the second AZD1222 dose. The receptors stem from an adult who received the AZD1222 COVID-19 vaccine.

This clone was observed once. V gene TRBV18 combines with J gene TRBJ2-7; D assignment may be TRBD1 or TRBD2 (5 bases each). This CDR3 spans 13 amino acids. Trimming stripped 1 base from V and 3 bases from J, with 7 bases between. The germline V gene encodes CDR1 KGHSH and CDR2 LQKENI. The CDR3 region is CASSPRDGYEQYV. The CDR3 DNA is TGTGCCAGCTCACCACGGGACGGCTACGAGCAGTACGTC.

The chain employs TRBV7-9 and TRBJ1-1; D unclear. V was clipped by 7 bases and J by 5 bases, with 17 bases between them. Looked up from germline, CDR1 is SEHNR and CDR2 is FQNEAQ (reference sequence). The CDR3 runs 14 residues. CDR3 in amino acids: CASTEREGRTEAFF. CDR3 sequence (DNA): TGTGCCAGCACAGAAAGAGAGGGTCGGACTGAAGCTTTCTTT.

This clone has just one count. The V and J genes are TRBV5-1 and TRBJ1-1, with 8 bases that match TRBD1. The junction had 1 base not matched to a gene; V was cut back by 0 bases and J by 0 bases. Germline V CDR1 and CDR2: SGHRS, YFSETQ. This CDR3 has 15 residues. CDR3 sequence: CASSLGTGMNTEAFF. CDR3 in DNA: TGCGCCAGCAGCTTGGGGACAGGGATGAACACTGAAGCTTTCTTT.

This rearrangement joins TRBV19 to TRBJ2-1; 11 nucleotides match TRBD2. The V and J ends lost 5 bases and 7 bases, in that order; junction bases with no gene match: 10. CDR1 is LNHDA, CDR2 SQIVND, per germline (reference sequence). CDR3 size: 16 residues. The CDR3, as DNA: TGTGCCAGTAGTCGTATAACTAGCGGGAGAAGGAATGAGCAGTTCTTC. Residues: CASSRITSGRRNEQFF.

CDR3 region: CASSLEPAAATEAFF. CDR3 nucleotides: TGTGCCAGCAGCTTAGAACCGGCAGCAGCGACTGAAGCTTTCTTT. The chain carries TRBV7-6 and TRBJ1-1; D is uncertain. Trimming shortened V by 1 base and J by 5 bases, and 14 bases separated the two germline ends. The V gene's germline CDR1 is SGHVS and CDR2 FNYEAQ. The CDR3 totals 15 residues.

The V call is TRBV7-9, the J call TRBJ1-1, with TRBD1 as a possible D gene (5 bases). Per the germline V gene, CDR1 is SEHNR and CDR2 is FQNEAQ (reference sequence). V was shortened by 5 bases and J by 0 bases, with 16 bases between the two germline ends. CDR3 length: 16 amino acids. This chain's CDR3 is CASSPSPGLMNTEAFF. The CDR3 DNA is TGTGCCAGCAGCCCTTCTCCGGGACTCATGAACACTGAAGCTTTCTTT.

V usage is TRBV6-5 and J usage is TRBJ2-1, with D unresolved. The ends were cut back, 7 bases at V and 1 base at J, with 5 bases in the middle. CDR1 is MNHEY, CDR2 SVGAGI, per germline. This CDR3 has 12 amino acids. CDR3 loop: CASTGSYNEQFF. For the CDR3, the DNA is TGTGCCAGCACGGGTTCCTACAATGAGCAGTTCTTC.

The chain has TRBV7-8 and TRBJ2-7, with a weak D call TRBD1 (5 bases). Trimming took 1 base from V and 3 from J, leaving 16 bases between them. The CDR3 contains 16 residues. CDR1 and CDR2 (germline): SGHVS, FQNEAQ. The CDR3 DNA sequence: TGTGCCAGCAGCTTAGGGGGCCTCCCAACCAACTACGAGCAGTACTTC. Translation gives CASSLGGLPTNYEQYF.

This clone was seen once. The rearrangement links TRBV5-5 to TRBJ2-1, with TRBD2 matching over 9 bases. CDR3 length: 16 residues. V lost 6 bases and J lost 7; bases outside the gene matches: 14. Germline assignment: CDR1 SGHKS and CDR2 YYEKEE (reference sequence). Here the CDR3 reads CASMPRGRTSVNEQFF. The CDR3 coding sequence is TGTGCCAGCATGCCCAGGGGAAGGACTAGCGTTAATGAGCAGTTCTTC.

This clone was recorded only once. The chain carries TRBV11-3 and TRBJ2-7; 8 bases are a match to TRBD1. CDR1 SGHNT and CDR2 YENEEA come from the germline V gene. The CDR3 has 14 amino acids. Unmatched junction bases numbered 5, after V lost 0 bases and J lost 7 bases. The CDR3 coding sequence is TGTGCCAGCAGCTTAGATGGGACAGGAACGGAGCAGTACTTC. Residues: CASSLDGTGTEQYF.

The V gene is TRBV6-5, the J gene TRBJ2-1; 8 nucleotides agree with TRBD1. V was pared by 4 bases and J by 2 bases, with 7 bases of the junction left unmatched. The CDR3 loop spans 16 amino acids. The germline CDR1 and CDR2 sequences are MNHEY and SVGAGI. Here the CDR3 reads CASSSHGQGPYNEQFF. The CDR3 bases are TGTGCCAGCAGTTCCCATGGACAGGGTCCCTACAATGAGCAGTTCTTC.

This chain joins TRBV7-9 and TRBJ1-1; D is unresolved. The CDR3 is made up of 12 amino acids. Germline V CDR1 and CDR2: SEHNR, FQNEAQ (reference sequence). V was clipped by 5 bases and J by 2 bases, with 6 bases between them. CDR3 nucleotides: TGTGCCAGCAGCCCAGATAACACTGAAGCTTTCTTT. This gives the protein CASSPDNTEAFF.

The J gene is TRBJ1-2, the V gene TRBV14; 9 bases align to TRBD1. The CDR3 is 14 residues long. V shed 4 bases and J 8 bases; nucleotides not matched to a gene: 8. CDR1 is SGHDN, CDR2 FVKESK, per germline. CDR3 region: CASSPHGTGYGYTF. For the CDR3, the DNA is TGTGCCAGCAGCCCACATGGGACAGGGTACGGCTACACCTTC.

This rearrangement joins TRBV27 to TRBJ2-5; D may be TRBD1 or TRBD2 (5 bases each). The CDR3 extends over 14 amino acids. V lost 1 base and J lost 0, with 6 bases in between. Germline lookup yields CDR1 MNHEY and CDR2 SMNVEV (reference sequence). CDR3 in DNA: TGTGCCAGCAGTTTATGGGGGAACCAAGAGACCCAGTACTTC. Translation gives CASSLWGNQETQYF.

This chain joins TRBV5-5 and TRBJ1-2; perhaps TRBD1 as D (6 bases). This CDR3 contains 13 residues. CDR1 and CDR2 from the germline V gene are SGHKS and YYEKEE (reference sequence). The V gene lost 3 bases and the J gene lost 4 bases, with 10 bases spanning the gap. CDR3 sequence reads: CASSYTGPYGYTF. CDR3 coding DNA: TGTGCCAGCAGCTATACAGGGCCCTATGGCTACACCTTC.

The chain links TRBV2 to TRBJ1-1, with a tentative D call TRBD1 (5 bases). V was trimmed by 1 base and J by 8 bases, leaving 17 bases between them. The germline CDR1 and CDR2 sequences are SNHLY and FYNNEI. The CDR3 consists of 15 residues. The CDR3, as DNA: TGTGCCAGCAGTGAAGGGGGACCACTGAGACGGGAAGCTTTCTTT. Protein sequence: CASSEGGPLRREAFF.

V gene TRBV25-1 combines with J gene TRBJ1-1, with D tentatively TRBD1 (6 bases). The V end lost 5 bases, the J end lost 1 base, and 8 bases lay between the germline ends. Germline assignment: CDR1 MGHDK and CDR2 SYGVNS. The CDR3 totals 13 residues. CDR3 DNA: TGTGCCAGCAGTCGGACAGAGAACACTGAAGCTTTCTTT. It is translated as CASSRTENTEAFF.

V usage is TRBV5-4 and J usage is TRBJ1-1; 9 bases fit TRBD1. V shed 4 bases, J shed 3 bases, and the junction held 4 bases outside the gene matches. The CDR3 consists of 14 residues. The germline gives CDR1 SGHNT, CDR2 YYREEE (reference sequence). The CDR3 DNA reads as TGTGCCAGCAGCCCGGGACAGGGCGACACTGAAGCTTTCTTT. It specifies CASSPGQGDTEAFF.